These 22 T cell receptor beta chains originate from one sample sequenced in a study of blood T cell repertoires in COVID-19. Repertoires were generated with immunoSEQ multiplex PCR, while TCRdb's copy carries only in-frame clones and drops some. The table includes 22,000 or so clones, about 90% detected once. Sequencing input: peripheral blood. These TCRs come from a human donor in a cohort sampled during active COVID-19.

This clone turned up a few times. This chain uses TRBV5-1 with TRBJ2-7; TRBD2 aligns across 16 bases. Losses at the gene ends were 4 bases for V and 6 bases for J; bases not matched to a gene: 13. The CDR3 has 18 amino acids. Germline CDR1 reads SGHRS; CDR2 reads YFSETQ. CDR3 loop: CASSPGLAGGQGWAEQYF. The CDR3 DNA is TGCGCCAGCAGCCCGGGACTAGCGGGGGGGCAAGGTTGGGCCGAGCAGTACTTC.

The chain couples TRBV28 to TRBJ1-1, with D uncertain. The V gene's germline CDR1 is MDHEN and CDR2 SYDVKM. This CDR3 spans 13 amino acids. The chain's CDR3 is CVSTFGVNTEAFF. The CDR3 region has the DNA TGTGTTTCGACTTTTGGCGTGAACACTGAAGCTTTCTTT. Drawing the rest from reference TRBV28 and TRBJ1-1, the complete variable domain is DVKVTQSSRYLVKRTGEKVFLECVQDMDHENMFWYRQDPGLGLRLIYFSYDVKMKEKGDIPEGYSVSREKKERFSLILESASTNQTSMYLCVSTFGVNTEAFFGQGTRLTVV.

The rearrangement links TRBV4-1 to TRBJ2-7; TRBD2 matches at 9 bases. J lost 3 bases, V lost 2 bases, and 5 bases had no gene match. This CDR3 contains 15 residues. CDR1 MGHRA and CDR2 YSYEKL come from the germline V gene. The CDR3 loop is CASSQPGTSIYEQYF. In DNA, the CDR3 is TGCGCCAGCAGCCAACCCGGGACTAGCATCTACGAGCAGTACTTC.

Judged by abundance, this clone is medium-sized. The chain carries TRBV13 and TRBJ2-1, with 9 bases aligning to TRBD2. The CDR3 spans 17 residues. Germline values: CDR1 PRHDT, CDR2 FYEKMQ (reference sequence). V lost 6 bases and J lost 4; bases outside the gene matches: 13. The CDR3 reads CASRWQGAGGMYNEQFF. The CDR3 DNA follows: TGTGCCAGCAGGTGGCAAGGGGCGGGAGGGATGTACAATGAGCAGTTCTTC.

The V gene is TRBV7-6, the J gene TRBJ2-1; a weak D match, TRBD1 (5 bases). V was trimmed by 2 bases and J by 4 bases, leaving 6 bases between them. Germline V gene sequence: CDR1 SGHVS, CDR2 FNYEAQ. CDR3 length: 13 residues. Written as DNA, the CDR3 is TGTGCCAGCAGCTTACAGGGTTACAATGAGCAGTTCTTC. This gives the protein CASSLQGYNEQFF. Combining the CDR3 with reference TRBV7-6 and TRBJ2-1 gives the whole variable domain GAGVSQSPRYKVTKRGQDVALRCDPISGHVSLYWYRQALGQGPEFLTYFNYEAQQDKSGLPNDRFSAERPEGSISTLTIQRTEQRDSAMYRCASSLQGYNEQFFGPGTRLTVL.

The CDR3, as DNA: TGTGCCAGCAGCGTAGTACCTGACGGGACACGGGATGGCTACACCTTC. Translation gives CASSVVPDGTRDGYTF. The chain employs TRBV9 and TRBJ1-2; weak D call: TRBD1 (6 bases). V was trimmed by 0 bases and J by 6 bases, leaving 18 bases between them. The CDR3 length is 16 residues. Germline CDR1 is SGDLS and CDR2 is YYNGEE.

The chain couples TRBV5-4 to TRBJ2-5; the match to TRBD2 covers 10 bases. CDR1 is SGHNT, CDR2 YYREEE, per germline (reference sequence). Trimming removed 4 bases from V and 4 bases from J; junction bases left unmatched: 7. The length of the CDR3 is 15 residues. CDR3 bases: TGTGCCAGCAGCCCAACTAGCGGGGTCAGAGAGACCCAGTACTTC. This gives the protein CASSPTSGVRETQYF.

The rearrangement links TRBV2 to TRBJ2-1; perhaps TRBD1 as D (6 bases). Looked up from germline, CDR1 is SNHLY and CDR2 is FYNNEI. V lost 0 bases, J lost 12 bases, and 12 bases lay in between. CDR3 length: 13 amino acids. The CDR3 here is CASSEALRGRQFF. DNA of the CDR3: TGTGCCAGCAGTGAAGCGCTCAGGGGCCGGCAGTTCTTC.

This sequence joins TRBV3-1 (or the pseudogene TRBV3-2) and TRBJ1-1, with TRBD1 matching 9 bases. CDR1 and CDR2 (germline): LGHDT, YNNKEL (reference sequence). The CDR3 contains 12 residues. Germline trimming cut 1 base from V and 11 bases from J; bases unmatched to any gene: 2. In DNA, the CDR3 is TGTGCCAGCAGCCAAGGACAGGGGGTGGCTTTCTTT. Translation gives CASSQGQGVAFF.

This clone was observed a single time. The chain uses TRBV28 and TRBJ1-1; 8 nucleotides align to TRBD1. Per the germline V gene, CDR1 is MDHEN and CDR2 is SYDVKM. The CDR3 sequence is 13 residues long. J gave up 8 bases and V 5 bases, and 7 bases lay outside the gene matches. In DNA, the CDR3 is TGTGCCAGCAGTCCAAGGACAGGGTACGAAGCTTTCTTT. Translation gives CASSPRTGYEAFF.

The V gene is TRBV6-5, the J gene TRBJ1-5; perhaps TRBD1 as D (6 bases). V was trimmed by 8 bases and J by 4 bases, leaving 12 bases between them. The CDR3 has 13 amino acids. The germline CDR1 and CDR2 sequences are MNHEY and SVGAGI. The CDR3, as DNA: TGTGCCAGCTTCACAGGGCGAAATCAGCCCCAGCATTTT. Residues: CASFTGRNQPQHF.

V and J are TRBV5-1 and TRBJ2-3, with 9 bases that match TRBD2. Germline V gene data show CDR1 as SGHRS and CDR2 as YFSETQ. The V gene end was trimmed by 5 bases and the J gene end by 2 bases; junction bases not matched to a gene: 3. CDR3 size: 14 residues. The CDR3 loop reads CASRQRGDTDTQYF. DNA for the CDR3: TGCGCCAGCAGACAGCGGGGGGACACAGATACGCAGTATTTT.

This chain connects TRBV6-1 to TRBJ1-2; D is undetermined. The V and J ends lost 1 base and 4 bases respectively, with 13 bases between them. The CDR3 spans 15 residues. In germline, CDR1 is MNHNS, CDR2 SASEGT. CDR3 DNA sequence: TGTGCCAGCAGTGAAGGTGGAGAAATCCGCTATGGCTACACCTTC. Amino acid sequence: CASSEGGEIRYGYTF.

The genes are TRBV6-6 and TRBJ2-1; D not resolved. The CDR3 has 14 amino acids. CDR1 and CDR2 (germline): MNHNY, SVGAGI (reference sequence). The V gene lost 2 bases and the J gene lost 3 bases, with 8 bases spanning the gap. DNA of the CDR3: TGTGCCAGCAGTTACGGCGGCGTCTACAATGAGCAGTTCTTC. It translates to CASSYGGVYNEQFF.

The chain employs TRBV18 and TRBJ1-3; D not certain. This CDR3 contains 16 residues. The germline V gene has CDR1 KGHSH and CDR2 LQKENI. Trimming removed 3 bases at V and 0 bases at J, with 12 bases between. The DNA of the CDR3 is TGTGCCAGCTCACCTTCCGGGGAAAACTCTGGAAACACCATATATTTT. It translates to CASSPSGENSGNTIYF.

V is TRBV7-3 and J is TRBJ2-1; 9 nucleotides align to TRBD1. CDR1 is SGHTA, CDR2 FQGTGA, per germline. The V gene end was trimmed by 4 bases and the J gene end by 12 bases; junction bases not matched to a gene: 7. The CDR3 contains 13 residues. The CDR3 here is CASSSGTGSGQFF. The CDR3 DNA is TGTGCCAGCAGCTCGGGGACAGGGTCTGGGCAGTTCTTC.

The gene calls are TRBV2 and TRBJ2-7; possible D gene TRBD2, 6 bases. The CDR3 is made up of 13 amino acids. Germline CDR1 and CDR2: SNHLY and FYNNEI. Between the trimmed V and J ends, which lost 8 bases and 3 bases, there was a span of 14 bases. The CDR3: CASFSGHDYEQYF. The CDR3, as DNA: TGTGCCAGCTTTAGCGGACACGACTACGAGCAGTACTTC.

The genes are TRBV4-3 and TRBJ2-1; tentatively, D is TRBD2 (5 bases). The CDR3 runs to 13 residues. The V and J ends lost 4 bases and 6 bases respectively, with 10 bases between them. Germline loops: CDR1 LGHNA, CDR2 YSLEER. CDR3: CASSPGLTNEQFF. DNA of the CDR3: TGCGCCAGCAGCCCTGGACTTACCAATGAGCAGTTCTTC.

CDR3 sequence reads: CASSHGTGVAGELFF. Here the CDR3 DNA reads TGTGCCAGCAGTCACGGAACAGGGGTGGCCGGGGAGCTGTTTTTT. The chain links TRBV6-5 to TRBJ2-2, with 7 bases lining up with TRBD1. The trim removed 5 bases at V and 6 bases at J, leaving 9 bases unmatched. CDR3 length equals 15 residues. Germline V lookup: CDR1 MNHEY, CDR2 SVGAGI.

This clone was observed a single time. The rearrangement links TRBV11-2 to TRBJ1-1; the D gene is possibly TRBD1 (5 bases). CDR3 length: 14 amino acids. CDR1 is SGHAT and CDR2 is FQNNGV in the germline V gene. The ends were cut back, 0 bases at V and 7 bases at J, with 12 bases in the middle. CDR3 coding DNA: TGTGCCAGCAGCTTAGAGATGGCCAGGGATGAAGCTTTCTTT. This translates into CASSLEMARDEAFF.

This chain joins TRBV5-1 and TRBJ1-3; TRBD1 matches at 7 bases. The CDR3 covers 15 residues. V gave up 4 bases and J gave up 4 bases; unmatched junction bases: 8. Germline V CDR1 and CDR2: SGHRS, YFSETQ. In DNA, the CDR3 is TGCGCCAGCAGCAGAGGGACAGTTGCCGGAAACACCATATATTTT. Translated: CASSRGTVAGNTIYF.

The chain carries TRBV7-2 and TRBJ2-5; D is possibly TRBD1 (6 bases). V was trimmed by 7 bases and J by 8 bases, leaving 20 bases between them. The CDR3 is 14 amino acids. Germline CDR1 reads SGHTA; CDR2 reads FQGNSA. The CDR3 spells CASTSPDSPRTQYF. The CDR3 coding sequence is TGTGCCAGCACCTCCCCGGACAGCCCTCGTACCCAGTACTTC.